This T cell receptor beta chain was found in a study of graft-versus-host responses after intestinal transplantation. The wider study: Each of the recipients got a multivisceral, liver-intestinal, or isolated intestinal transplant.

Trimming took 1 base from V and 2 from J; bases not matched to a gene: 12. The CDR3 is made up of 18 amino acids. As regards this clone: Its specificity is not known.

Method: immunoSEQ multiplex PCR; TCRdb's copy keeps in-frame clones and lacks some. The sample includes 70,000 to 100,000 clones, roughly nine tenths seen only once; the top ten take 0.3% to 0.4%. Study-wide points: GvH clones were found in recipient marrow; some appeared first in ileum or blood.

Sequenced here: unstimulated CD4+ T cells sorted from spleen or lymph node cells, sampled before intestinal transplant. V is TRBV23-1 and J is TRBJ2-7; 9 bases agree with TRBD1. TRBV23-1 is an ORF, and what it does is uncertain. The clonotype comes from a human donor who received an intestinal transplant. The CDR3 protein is CASSQYPSDRGGTYEQYF. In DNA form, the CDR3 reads TGCGCCAGCAGTCAATACCCCTCCGACAGGGGGGGGACCTACGAGCAGTACTTC.